In its sample, the clone carrying this T cell receptor (beta chain) was seen many times. Its antigen is not known. The study amplified TCR beta CDR3 regions using RNA transcripts. HTBI primers primed a first-round RT-PCR, and a second-round multiplex PCR followed. TCRdb recomputed calls from the multiplex PCR reads with MiXCR, one row per CDR3 protein. The sample lists some 750,000 distinct CDR3 sequences, around 40% occurring once. This sample is part of a study of Graves' ophthalmopathy and Graves' hyperthyroidism. Findings of the study overall: Discriminating ophthalmopathy from stable hyperthyroidism, a 13-signature model attained a sensitivity of about 89% and a specificity of just under 84%. Blood also harbored most expanded thyroid clonotypes above 0.001 frequency.

Uncontrolled infections, pregnancy, lactation or other autoimmune diseases led to patient exclusion. As the starting material, over 9 ml of fresh peripheral blood yielded the PBMCs. This CDR3 comprises 16 residues. Germline CDR1 is SNHLY and CDR2 is FYNNEI. The ends were cut back, 6 bases at V and 0 bases at J, with 15 bases in the middle. The source material was peripheral blood. The rearrangement joins TRBV2 to TRBJ1-3; D not certain. The clonotype was recovered from an adult man with Graves' ophthalmopathy. The CDR3 DNA follows: TGTGCCAGCAGGCCTATCGGTGAATACTCTGGAAACACCATATATTTT. Translating gives CASRPIGEYSGNTIYF.